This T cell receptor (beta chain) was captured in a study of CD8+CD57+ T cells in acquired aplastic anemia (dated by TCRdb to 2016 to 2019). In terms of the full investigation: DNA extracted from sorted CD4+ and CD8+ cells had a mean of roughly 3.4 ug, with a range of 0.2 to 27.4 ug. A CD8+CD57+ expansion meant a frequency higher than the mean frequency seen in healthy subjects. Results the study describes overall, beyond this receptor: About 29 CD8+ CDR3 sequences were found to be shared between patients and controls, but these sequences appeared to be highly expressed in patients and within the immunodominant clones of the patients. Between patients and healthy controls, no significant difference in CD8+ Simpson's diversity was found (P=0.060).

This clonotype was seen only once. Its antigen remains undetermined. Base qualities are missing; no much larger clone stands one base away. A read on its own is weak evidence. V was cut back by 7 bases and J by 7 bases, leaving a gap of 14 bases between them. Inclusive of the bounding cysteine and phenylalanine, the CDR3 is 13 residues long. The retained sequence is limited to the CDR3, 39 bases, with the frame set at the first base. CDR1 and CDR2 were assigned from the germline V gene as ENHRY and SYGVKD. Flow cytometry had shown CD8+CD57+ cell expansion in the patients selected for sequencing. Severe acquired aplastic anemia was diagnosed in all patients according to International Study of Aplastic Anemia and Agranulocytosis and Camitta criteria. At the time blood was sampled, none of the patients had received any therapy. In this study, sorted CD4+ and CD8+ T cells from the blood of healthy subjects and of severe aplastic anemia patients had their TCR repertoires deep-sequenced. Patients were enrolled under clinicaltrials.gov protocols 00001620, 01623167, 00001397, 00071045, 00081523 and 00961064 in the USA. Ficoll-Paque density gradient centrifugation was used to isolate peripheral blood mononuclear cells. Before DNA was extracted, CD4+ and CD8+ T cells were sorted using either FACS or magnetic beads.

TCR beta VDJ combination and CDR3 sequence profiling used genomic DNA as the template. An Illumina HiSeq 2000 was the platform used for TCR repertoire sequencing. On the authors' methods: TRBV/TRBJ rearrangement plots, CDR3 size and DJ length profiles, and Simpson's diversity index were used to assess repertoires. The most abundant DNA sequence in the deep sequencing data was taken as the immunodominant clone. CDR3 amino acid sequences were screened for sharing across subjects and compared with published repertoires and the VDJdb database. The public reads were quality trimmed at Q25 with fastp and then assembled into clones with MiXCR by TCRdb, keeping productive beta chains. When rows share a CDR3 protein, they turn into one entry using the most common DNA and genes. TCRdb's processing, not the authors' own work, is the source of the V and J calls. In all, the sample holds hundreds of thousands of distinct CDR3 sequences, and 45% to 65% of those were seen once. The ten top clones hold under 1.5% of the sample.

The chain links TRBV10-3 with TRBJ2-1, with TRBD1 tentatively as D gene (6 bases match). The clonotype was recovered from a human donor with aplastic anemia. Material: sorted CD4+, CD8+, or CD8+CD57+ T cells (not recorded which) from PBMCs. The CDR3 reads CAITQGQSNEQFF. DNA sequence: TGTGCCATCACACAGGGACAATCGAATGAGCAGTTCTTC.